This T cell receptor (beta chain) originates from a study of blood T cell repertoires in COVID-19 (dated by TCRdb to the early 2020s). Regarding the complete study: Samples covering the acute and convalescent phases of COVID-19 were provided by collaborators in the United States, Italy and Spain. The material from the prospective study consisted of cDNA or gDNA derived from T cells, B-cell-depleted T cells, or PBMCs. Subjects who had been exposed to COVID-19, were actively infected with it, or had recovered from it provided the deeply sampled blood TCRbeta repertoires that made up the dataset. The repertoires were released in a freely available public database intended as a resource for research on the immune response to SARS-CoV-2. The samples were drawn from two sources: the first 160 participants of the ongoing ImmuneRACE study, and fewer than 1,500 subjects contributed by 6 global collaborators. Sample metadata almost always included a de-identified subject ID, COVID-19 status, age in years and sex. Where HLA class I and class II types were available, the types were taken from metadata supplied by the sample provider, not from assay-based typing.

As for this clone: The clone's antigen remains unknown. The record has no base qualities; no much larger clone is one base away.

TCRbeta CDR3 regions were amplified from genomic DNA using the immunoSEQ Assay, a bias-controlled multiplex PCR. The study's processing was this. Within the assay, amplification of reference gene primers was used to estimate how many nucleated cells each sample contained. To quantify the absolute abundance of each unique TCRbeta CDR3 rearrangement, sequence reads were collapsed and filtered. For each sample, productive Simpson clonality was calculated by taking the square root of Simpson's diversity index across productive rearrangements. This immuneACCESS table, as held by TCRdb, lists in-frame sequences with V and J called but not all clones. Of the missing ones, under half trace to an unresolved V gene in checked studies; the others have no known cause. Clonal size and the V and J genes are those of that table, whereas D and trimming came from the DNA. The sample yields around 620,000 clones; more than 80% were counted once. The ten most abundant clones make up over 0.2% of the sample.

Each collaborating institution followed its own protocols to collect whole blood in K2EDTA tubes. Collaborator samples were shipped for TCRbeta analysis as frozen whole blood, isolated PBMCs, or DNA extracted from either sample type. V is clipped by 6 bases and J by 0 bases, and the sequence between their germline boundaries is 15 bases long. CDR1 and CDR2 are read off the germline V gene as MRHNA and SNTAGT. The CDR3 holds 16 amino acids from the cysteine to the phenylalanine. Only the CDR3 part of the read is kept: 48 bases, read in frame from the first base. What the study reported, not specific to this receptor: The quantity of clinical and demographic metadata differed by source and by participant and was supplied without curation.

The rearranged segments are TRBV6-4 and TRBJ1-5; tentative D gene TRBD1, with 5 bases matching. This TCR was recovered from a woman between 18 and 29 years old with acute or convalescent COVID-19. Sequencing was carried out using peripheral blood. The base sequence is TGTGCCAGCAGCGCACGACAGTACAATAGCAATCAGCCCCAGCATTTT. Its translation reads: CASSARQYNSNQPQHF.